This entry lists 13 T cell receptor beta chains sequenced from one sample in a study of T cell responses to AZD1222 COVID-19 vaccine. The repertoire was sequenced with immunoSEQ multiplex PCR; TCRdb's copy has only in-frame clones and lacks some. The sample yields 200,000 to 250,000 clones, 93% seen once. Material: peripheral blood, obtained on day 0 of MenACWY control vaccination. These receptor sequences come from an adult in good health.

The chain has TRBV2 and TRBJ1-5, with TRBD1 identical over 7 bases. CDR3 length: 13 amino acids. V trimming: 10 bases; J trimming: 2 bases; junction bases outside the gene matches: 5. The V gene's germline CDR1 is SNHLY and CDR2 FYNNEI. CDR3 amino acids: CATRQGRNQPQHF. The CDR3 DNA sequence: TGTGCCACCCGACAGGGCCGCAATCAGCCCCAGCATTTT.

The rearrangement joins TRBV30 to TRBJ1-6, with TRBD1 matching over 7 bases. The CDR3 runs 14 residues. The germline V gene encodes CDR1 GTSNPN and CDR2 SVGIG (reference sequence). The J segment lost 9 bases and the V segment lost 2 bases, leaving 7 bases of the junction unmatched. CDR3 amino acids: CAWSKTGLSSPLHF. DNA of the CDR3: TGTGCCTGGAGTAAGACAGGGCTTAGTTCACCCCTCCACTTT.

The chain links TRBV6-5 to TRBJ1-6; TRBD1 matches at 10 bases. CDR3 length equals 13 residues. Losses at the gene ends were 8 bases for V and 10 bases for J; bases not matched to a gene: 5. From germline, CDR1 is MNHEY and CDR2 SVGAGI. CDR3 bases: TGTGCCAGCCGGGGACAGGGGATATCACCCCTCCACTTT. Amino acid sequence: CASRGQGISPLHF.

The rearrangement uses TRBV6-5 and TRBJ1-2; 10 bases are shared with TRBD1. V was pared by 6 bases and J by 4 bases, with 5 bases of the junction left unmatched. From germline, CDR1 is MNHEY and CDR2 SVGAGI. CDR3 length equals 14 residues. The CDR3 DNA reads TGTGCCAGCAGAGACAGGGGGCCCGCCTATGGCTACACCTTC. As protein: CASRDRGPAYGYTF.

CDR3 sequence: CASSLFQVVRGYTF. The CDR3 nucleotides are TGTGCCAGCAGTTTATTCCAGGTCGTAAGAGGCTACACCTTC. V is TRBV28 and J is TRBJ1-2; D gene ambiguous. Germline CDR1 reads MDHEN; CDR2 reads SYDVKM. V dropped 1 base and J dropped 8 bases, with 14 bases sitting between them. The CDR3 has 14 amino acids.

This clone has just a few counts. The chain combines TRBV6-5 with TRBJ1-4; tentative D call: TRBD1 (6 bases). The germline V gene encodes CDR1 MNHEY and CDR2 SVGAGI. The CDR3 length is 16 residues. V was clipped by 0 bases and J by 3 bases, with 11 bases between them. The CDR3 here is CASSYSNRVANEKLFF. CDR3 DNA sequence: TGTGCCAGCAGTTACTCCAACAGGGTAGCTAATGAAAAACTGTTTTTT.

V usage is TRBV2 and J usage is TRBJ2-3, with 7 bases lining up with TRBD2. Per germline, CDR1 SNHLY and CDR2 FYNNEI. The CDR3 runs to 14 residues. V lost 3 bases and J lost 4; bases outside the gene matches: 4. CDR3 in amino acids: CASSDLRGADTQYF. In nucleotides, the CDR3 is TGTGCCAGCAGTGATCTCCGGGGGGCAGATACGCAGTATTTT.

This chain connects TRBV21-1 to TRBJ2-3. TRBV21-1 is annotated as a pseudogene. This CDR3 has 16 residues. The CDR3: CASSKATGRPTDTQYF. As DNA, the CDR3 is TGTGCCAGCAGCAAAGCCACAGGGAGGCCCACAGATACGCAGTATTTT.

The chain employs TRBV4-2 and TRBJ2-7, with 9 positions matching TRBD2. V lost 1 base and J lost 0; bases outside the gene matches: 7. The CDR3 covers 17 residues. From germline, CDR1 is LGHNA and CDR2 YNFKEQ. Here the CDR3 DNA reads TGTGCCAGCAGCCAAGCCGAAGCGGGGGGAAACTCCTACGAGCAGTACTTC. Its translation is CASSQAEAGGNSYEQYF.

This clone was observed a single time. The gene calls are TRBV7-8 and TRBJ1-6; D not resolved. Germline V gene data show CDR1 as SGHVS and CDR2 as FQNEAQ. The length of the CDR3 is 16 residues. Trimming stripped 0 bases from V and 7 bases from J, with 13 bases between. CDR3 protein: CASSLAATPGNSPLHF. The CDR3, as DNA: TGTGCCAGCAGCTTAGCGGCCACACCGGGGAATTCACCCCTCCACTTT. Together with reference TRBV7-8 and TRBJ1-6, the CDR3 gives the full variable domain: GAGVSQSPRYKVAKRGQDVALRCDPISGHVSLFWYQQALGQGPEFLTYFQNEAQLDKSGLPSDRFFAERPEGSVSTLKIQRTQQEDSAVYLCASSLAATPGNSPLHFGNGTRLTVT.

The chain uses TRBV6-4 and TRBJ2-3; D is perhaps TRBD2 (6 bases). V was shortened by 6 bases and J by 0 bases, with 10 bases between the two germline ends. Germline V CDR1 and CDR2: MRHNA, SNTAGT. This CDR3 is built from 14 residues. Written as DNA, the CDR3 is TGTGCCAGCAGCTCGGGGGATAGCACAGATACGCAGTATTTT. Translating gives CASSSGDSTDTQYF.

The V call is TRBV6-8, the J call TRBJ1-3, with D possibly being TRBD1 (6 bases). V was cut by 4 bases and J by 1 base, with 17 bases left in between. The CDR3 spans 17 residues. Germline assignment: CDR1 MNHGY and CDR2 SAAAGT. CDR3 in DNA: TGTGCCAGCAGTTTTGTAGGACAGACAGCTTCTGGAAACACCATATATTTT. Protein product: CASSFVGQTASGNTIYF.

The chain links TRBV3-1 (or the pseudogene TRBV3-2) to TRBJ1-3; D is uncertain. In germline, CDR1 is LGHDT, CDR2 YNNKEL (reference sequence). This CDR3 comprises 16 residues. Between the trimmed V and J ends, which lost 0 bases and 0 bases, there was a span of 9 bases. CDR3 DNA sequence: TGTGCCAGCAGCCAAGACTGGGGTAACTCTGGAAACACCATATATTTT. Protein product: CASSQDWGNSGNTIYF.